A single sample is the source of the 20 T cell receptor beta chains below, sequenced in a study of cytomegalovirus exposure and HLA in healthy donors (dated by TCRdb to 2016 to 2017). The library was made by the immunoSEQ multiplex PCR assay. For the multiplex PCR, a mixture combining 60 forward primers for TCR Vbeta segments and 13 reverse primers for TCR Jbeta segments was used. The source is immuneACCESS, and TCRdb retained only in-frame sequences with V and J called. Part of the clones is not carried over; for the studies checked, unresolved V genes explain less than half of this, and the remainder is unexplained. In all, the sample holds about 130,000 clones, and about four fifths of those were seen once. The ten largest clones capture about 0.74% of the sample. Sequenced sample: PBMCs. Source of these receptors: a young man in good health and CMV-seronegative.

V usage is TRBV30 and J usage is TRBJ1-2; 7 nucleotides agree with TRBD1. The ends lost 5 bases at V and 4 bases at J; junction bases unmatched: 10. CDR1 and CDR2 (germline): GTSNPN, SVGIG (reference sequence). The CDR3 length is 14 residues. CDR3 protein: CAWATGSSLYGYTF. DNA for the CDR3: TGTGCCTGGGCGACAGGGTCCTCCCTCTATGGCTACACCTTC.

V is TRBV4-3 and J is TRBJ1-2; 7 positions match TRBD1. The V segment lost 0 bases and the J segment 3 bases; nucleotides outside the gene matches: 7. CDR3 size: 16 residues. Germline V gives CDR1 LGHNA, CDR2 YSLEER. CDR3 DNA: TGCGCCAGCAGCCAAGATCGGGGGCAGGGGGACTATGGCTACACCTTC. It translates to CASSQDRGQGDYGYTF.

This sequence joins TRBV5-1 and TRBJ1-5, with a possible D match to TRBD1 (6 bases). The V gene's germline CDR1 is SGHRS and CDR2 YFSETQ. The CDR3 length is 15 residues. Trimming removed 4 bases at V and 4 bases at J, with 15 bases between. CDR3 region: CASSPFGTSNQPQHF. The CDR3 DNA reads TGCGCCAGCAGCCCGTTTGGGACATCGAATCAGCCCCAGCATTTT. Using reference TRBV5-1 and TRBJ1-5 for the parts outside the CDR3, the full variable domain is KAGVTQTPRYLIKTRGQQVTLSCSPISGHRSVSWYQQTPGQGLQFLFEYFSETQRNKGNFPGRFSGRQFSNSRSEMNVSTLELGDSALYLCASSPFGTSNQPQHFGDGTRLSIL.

A few counts support this clone. The rearrangement uses TRBV30 and TRBJ2-5; 12 bases align to TRBD2. The CDR3 is 16 amino acids. After removal of 4 bases from V and 5 bases from J, the junction contained 11 bases not matched to a gene. Per the germline V gene, CDR1 is GTSNPN and CDR2 is SVGIG (reference sequence). As DNA, the CDR3 is TGTGCCTGGAATCCGATGCTAGCGGGGGGGCTTGAGACCCAGTACTTC. This codes for CAWNPMLAGGLETQYF.

The chain is built from TRBV7-9 and TRBJ1-1, with D hard to call. V lost 1 base, J lost 0 bases, and 12 bases lay in between. This CDR3 spans 16 amino acids. CDR1 and CDR2 (germline): SEHNR, FQNEAQ (reference sequence). In DNA form, the CDR3 reads TGTGCCAGCAGCTTAGGCGAAGCGCTTATGAACACTGAAGCTTTCTTT. It is translated as CASSLGEALMNTEAFF.

DNA for the CDR3: TGTGCCAGCAGCTTAGCGGCGGGGGGGTCTAATGAAAAACTGTTTTTT. This translates into CASSLAAGGSNEKLFF. The chain carries TRBV7-9 and TRBJ1-4, with D perhaps TRBD1 (5 bases). Germline values: CDR1 SEHNR, CDR2 FQNEAQ (reference sequence). The germline V and J ends were trimmed by 0 bases and 3 bases, with 11 bases remaining between them. The CDR3 contains 16 residues.

This clone was seen only a few times. The chain joins TRBV18 to TRBJ2-1; 7 bases fit TRBD1. The CDR3 length is 14 residues. The junction had 12 bases not matched to a gene; V was cut back by 9 bases and J by 7 bases. Germline values: CDR1 KGHSH, CDR2 LQKENI. The CDR3 region has the DNA TGTGCCAGTCTAAGACAGGGTCGCGGGAATGAGCAGTTCTTC. Protein sequence: CASLRQGRGNEQFF.

Comments on this clone: Because the CDR3 is missing its conserved closing phenylalanine or tryptophan, this is likely a read error. The genes are TRBV7-6 and TRBJ1-1, with TRBD1 matching over 9 bases. The CDR3 has 16 amino acids. V dropped 1 base and J dropped 1; count of bases not matched to a gene: 4. CDR1 is SGHVS and CDR2 is FNYEAQ in the germline V gene. The chain's CDR3 is CASSLGTGATNTEAFL. CDR3 DNA: TGTGCCAGCAGCTTAGGGACAGGGGCGACGAACACTGAAGCTTTCCTT.

V is TRBV6-1 and J is TRBJ1-3; perhaps TRBD1 as D (6 bases). The germline V gene has CDR1 MNHNS and CDR2 SASEGT. Between the trimmed V and J ends, which lost 2 bases and 4 bases, there was a span of 9 bases. The CDR3 is made up of 14 amino acids. Written as DNA, the CDR3 is TGTGCCAGCAGTGAACAACAGGGAGGAAACACCATATATTTT. This gives the protein CASSEQQGGNTIYF.

This clone was observed a few times. V and J are TRBV4-1 and TRBJ2-1, with TRBD2 identical over 7 bases. CDR1 is MGHRA, CDR2 YSYEKL, per germline. V lost 4 bases to trimming and J lost 0 bases; unmatched junction nucleotides: 9. The CDR3 extends over 17 amino acids. The CDR3 DNA follows: TGCGCCAGCAGCCGCCCCGGGACTACCAACTCCTACAATGAGCAGTTCTTC. As protein: CASSRPGTTNSYNEQFF.

This clone was recorded a few times. This chain connects TRBV5-5 to TRBJ1-1; D is perhaps TRBD1 (6 bases). Germline CDR1 and CDR2: SGHKS and YYEKEE (reference sequence). CDR3 length: 16 residues. The V gene lost 0 bases and the J gene lost 3 bases, with 15 bases spanning the gap. CDR3 sequence (DNA): TGTGCCAGCAGCTTGGCCCGGGGGGGCCGGGACACTGAAGCTTTCTTT. Translating it yields CASSLARGGRDTEAFF.

The chain links TRBV7-9 to TRBJ1-6; no definite D call. V lost 1 base to trimming and J lost 15 bases, with 13 bases between them. The CDR3 has 13 amino acids. Per germline, CDR1 SEHNR and CDR2 FQNEAQ (reference sequence). This chain's CDR3 is CASSLGLRSGLHF. In DNA, the CDR3 is TGTGCCAGCAGCTTAGGTTTGCGTTCTGGCCTCCACTTT.

V and J are TRBV29-1 and TRBJ2-7; a weak D match, TRBD1 (6 bases). Deletions cut 7 bases from V and 5 bases from J, with 18 bases between. There are 13 residues in the CDR3. Per the germline V gene, CDR1 is SQVTM and CDR2 is ANQGSEA. In DNA, the CDR3 is TGCAGCGCCGACCCGGGGACATCCAACGAGCAGTACTTC. Translating gives CSADPGTSNEQYF.

This clone was seen once. V and J are TRBV10-3 and TRBJ2-1; possibly TRBD1 for D (6 bases). Trimming left V 5 bases short and J 7 bases short, with 18 bases between. CDR1 ENHRY and CDR2 SYGVKD come from the germline V gene. This CDR3 is built from 15 residues. For the CDR3, the DNA is TGTGCCATCAGTACAGGGTATGAGTCCGGGAATGAGCAGTTCTTC. Its protein product is CAISTGYESGNEQFF.

V and J are TRBV19 and TRBJ2-2, with 8 bases matching TRBD1. The CDR3 has 16 amino acids. Per the germline V gene, CDR1 is LNHDA and CDR2 is SQIVND (reference sequence). The trim removed 0 bases at V and 6 bases at J, leaving 6 bases unmatched. The CDR3 sequence is CASSIDRYRGAGELFF. CDR3 nucleotides: TGTGCCAGTAGTATAGATCGTTACAGGGGGGCCGGGGAGCTGTTTTTT. The full variable domain, with the rest looked up from reference TRBV19 and TRBJ2-2, is DGGITQSPKYLFRKEGQNVTLSCEQNLNHDAMYWYRQDPGQGLRLIYYSQIVNDFQKGDIAEGYSVSREKKESFPLTVTSAQKNPTAFYLCASSIDRYRGAGELFFGEGSRLTVL.

This chain links TRBV2 with TRBJ2-5; 9 positions match TRBD1. V dropped 7 bases and J dropped 5; count of bases not matched to a gene: 17. The germline V gene has CDR1 SNHLY and CDR2 FYNNEI. The length of the CDR3 is 17 residues. The chain's CDR3 is CASTLVFWTGARETQYF. CDR3 DNA: TGTGCCAGCACCCTAGTGTTTTGGACAGGGGCCCGGGAGACCCAGTACTTC.

The chain couples TRBV6-1 to TRBJ1-1; 8 positions match TRBD1. Trimming took 10 bases from V and 5 from J; bases not matched to a gene: 3. Germline assignment: CDR1 MNHNS and CDR2 SASEGT. This CDR3 has 11 amino acids. CDR3 DNA: TGTGCCACCGACAGGGGAACTGAAGCTTTCTTT. This sequence encodes CATDRGTEAFF.

In this sample, this clone turned up once. The chain couples TRBV6-1 to TRBJ2-5; perhaps TRBD2 as D (5 bases). Between the trimmed V and J ends, which lost 6 bases and 5 bases, there was a span of 13 bases. Germline V CDR1 and CDR2: MNHNS, SASEGT. The CDR3 is 13 amino acids. Here the CDR3 reads CASSPGEWETQYF. CDR3 in DNA: TGTGCCAGCAGCCCCGGGGAGTGGGAGACCCAGTACTTC.

The J gene is TRBJ2-2, the V gene TRBV5-1; D possibly corresponds to TRBD2 (6 bases). Germline V gene sequence: CDR1 SGHRS, CDR2 YFSETQ. The V and J ends lost 2 bases and 0 bases respectively, with 11 bases between them. This CDR3 is built from 16 residues. CDR3 residues: CASSFTSTANTGELFF. CDR3 in DNA: TGCGCCAGCAGCTTCACTAGCACTGCGAACACCGGGGAGCTGTTTTTT. The full variable domain, its missing parts supplied by reference TRBV5-1 and TRBJ2-2, is KAGVTQTPRYLIKTRGQQVTLSCSPISGHRSVSWYQQTPGQGLQFLFEYFSETQRNKGNFPGRFSGRQFSNSRSEMNVSTLELGDSALYLCASSFTSTANTGELFFGEGSRLTVL.

A few counts support this clone. The chain is built from TRBV19 and TRBJ2-2; weak D call: TRBD1 (5 bases). V was clipped by 7 bases and J by 5 bases, with 8 bases between them. The germline gives CDR1 LNHDA, CDR2 SQIVND (reference sequence). The CDR3 runs to 12 residues. The CDR3 is CASIAGTGELFF. Written as DNA, the CDR3 is TGTGCCAGTATCGCAGGGACCGGGGAGCTGTTTTTT.